The rows below give T cell receptor beta chains drawn from one sample of a study of regulatory T cells in long-lasting Graves disease. TCRdb processed the multiplex PCR reads anew with MiXCR; each CDR3 protein has one entry. Of approximately 480,000 distinct CDR3 sequences listed, 16% are singletons. The data were also submitted as part of a second study, on T cells in Graves' hyperthyroidism and ophthalmopathy.

This specimen was peripheral blood mononuclear cells (PBMCs), taken at new diagnosis, from a patient treated with antithyroid drugs. The origin of the receptors is a man aged 40-49 years with Graves disease. CDR3s include the opening cysteine and the closing phenylalanine or tryptophan. The D gene is left open where the match is weak. Clone size, where shown, is once, few, many, or a class for clones that have expanded.

size | J | V | D | DNA | CDR3
many | TRBJ2-2 | TRBV5-5 | NA | TGTGCCAGCAGCCAGGGGGGTCACACCGGGGAGCTGTTTTTT | CASSQGGHTGELFF
NA | TRBJ2-2 | TRBV20-1 | NA | TGCAGTGCCAGTCACCCCTCAGGAACCGGGGAGCTGTTTTTT | CSASHPSGTGELFF
many | TRBJ1-6 | TRBV7-6 | NA | TGTGCCAGCAGCTTAGAATCAGAGTATAATTCACCCCTCCACTTT | CASSLESEYNSPLHF
many | TRBJ2-1 | TRBV5-1 | NA | TGCGCCAGCAGCTTAGTGGGGGGATCGGGCAATGAGCAGTTCTTC | CASSLVGGSGNEQFF
many | TRBJ2-2 | TRBV24-1 | TRBD1 | TGTGCCACCAGTGACCCTGGCGGACAGGGCTACACCGGGGAGCTGTTTTTT | CATSDPGGQGYTGELFF
many | TRBJ2-1 | TRBV13 | NA | TGTGCCAGCAGCTTAAAAACTCTTAGTGGGTGGACGGTTGGGGATGAGCAGTTCTTC | CASSLKTLSGWTVGDEQFF
NA | TRBJ1-2 | TRBV28 | NA | TGTGCCAGCAGTTTCCCGGGGACAATTATAGGCGGCTACACCTTC | CASSFPGTIIGGYTF
many | TRBJ2-7 | TRBV3-1 | TRBD1 | TGTGCCAGCGACCACAGGGGCGAGCAGTACTTC | CASDHRGEQYF
many | TRBJ2-7 | TRBV29-1 | TRBD2 | TGCAGCGTTGAAGGGCTAGTGGGAGGGGAGCAGTACTTC | CSVEGLVGGEQYF
many | TRBJ2-3 | TRBV11-2 | TRBD2 | TGTGCCAGCAGCTCCCGACTAGCGGGAGGCACAGATACGCAGTATTTT | CASSSRLAGGTDTQYF
few | TRBJ1-1 | TRBV29-1 | TRBD1 | TGCAGCGTTGAATTGACAGGGTTTTCGGGCACTGAAGCTTTCTTT | CSVELTGFSGTEAFF
many | TRBJ2-2 | TRBV5-1 | NA | TGCGCCAGCAGCTCGGGGTTCGACGGGGAGCTGTTTTTT | CASSSGFDGELFF
few | TRBJ2-7 | TRBV6-1 | NA | TGTGCCAGCAGGGCAGGACTGCTTCTCCCCGAGCAGTACTTC | CASRAGLLLPEQYF
NA | TRBJ2-7 | TRBV4-1 | NA | TGCGCCAGCAGCCAACATCAAAAGGGGGGGGGCGAGCAGTACTTC | CASSQHQKGGGEQYF
many | TRBJ2-1 | TRBV27 | TRBD2 | TGTGCCAGCAGTGCACCGGGACTAGCGGCATACAATGAGCAGTTCTTC | CASSAPGLAAYNEQFF
many | TRBJ2-7 | TRBV15 | TRBD1 | TGTGCCACCAGCGGGGACAGCGGTGCCTACGAGCAGTACTTC | CATSGDSGAYEQYF
many | TRBJ2-1 | TRBV29-1 | NA | TGCAGCGTTGAAGCCACTGTCACCTACAATGAGCAGTTCTTC | CSVEATVTYNEQFF
NA | TRBJ2-1 | TRBV4-1 | TRBD2 | TGCGCCAGCAGCCAAGGACGGGGCGGGAGGTATGAGCAGTTCTTC | CASSQGRGGRYEQFF
many | TRBJ2-6 | TRBV5-1 | NA | TGCGCCAGCAGCTTGCAAGGCAGGGGCTCTGGGGCCAACGTCCTGACTTTC | CASSLQGRGSGANVLTF
many | TRBJ2-7 | TRBV7-3 | TRBD1 | TGTGCCAGCAGCTGGGGACAGAACTACGAGCAGTACTTC | CASSWGQNYEQYF
many | TRBJ2-7 | TRBV12-3/TRBV12-4 | TRBD1 | TGTGCCAGCAGTTTAATAGGACAGGGGTTGTACGAGCAGTACTTC | CASSLIGQGLYEQYF
few | TRBJ1-4 | TRBV15 | NA | TGTGCCACCAGCCGGGCGCGACAGATGAATGAAAAACTGTTTTTT | CATSRARQMNEKLFF
many | TRBJ2-1 | TRBV12-3/TRBV12-4 | TRBD2 | TGTGCCAGCAGTTTAGAGGGACTAGCGGGATTCAATGAGCAGTTCTTC | CASSLEGLAGFNEQFF
NA | TRBJ2-3 | TRBV18 | TRBD1 | TGTGCCAGCTCACCATACAGGGGGGCAGATACGCAGTATTTT | CASSPYRGADTQYF
few | TRBJ2-7 | TRBV10-3 | TRBD1 | TGTGCCATCAGTGGGACAGGGGGCCTCTACGAGCAGTACTTC | CAISGTGGLYEQYF
many | TRBJ2-3 | TRBV5-1 | TRBD2 | TGCGCCAGCAGCTTGAGAACTGGCGGGAGTGGGGATACGCAGTATTTT | CASSLRTGGSGDTQYF
many | TRBJ2-5 | TRBV28 | NA | TGTGCCAGCAGTTTGAATTGGGGAGAGACCCAGTACTTC | CASSLNWGETQYF
many | TRBJ2-6 | TRBV29-1 | NA | TGCAGCGTTGATATAGCTGGGGCCAACGTCCTGACTTTC | CSVDIAGANVLTF
many | TRBJ2-2 | TRBV12-3/TRBV12-4 | TRBD1 | TGTGCCAGCACCATAGGGACAGGGAGGGAGCTGTTTTTT | CASTIGTGRELFF
many | TRBJ1-2 | TRBV12-5 | NA | TGTGCTAGTGGTTTGGCCACACAGCCGGCGGGAATGGATGGCTACACCTTC | CASGLATQPAGMDGYTF
NA | TRBJ1-2 | TRBV2 | NA | TGTGCCAGCAGCCCCTCCATACAGCGTGGGTATGGCTACACCTTC | CASSPSIQRGYGYTF
many | TRBJ2-7 | TRBV9 | NA | TGTGCCAGCAGCCCTCACCTGGACATGACCTACGAGCAGTACTTC | CASSPHLDMTYEQYF
many | TRBJ1-5 | TRBV12-3/TRBV12-4 | TRBD1 | TGTGCCAGCAACAGGGGAGGGGGTCAGCCCCAGCATTTT | CASNRGGGQPQHF
NA | TRBJ2-5 | TRBV3-1 | NA | TGTGCCAGCAGCCAAGATAGGCGGAAAGAGACCCAGTACTTC | CASSQDRRKETQYF
few | TRBJ2-7 | TRBV5-1 | TRBD1 | TGCGCTGGGGCAGGGGGCTCCTACGAGCAGTACTTC | CAGAGGSYEQYF
NA | TRBJ2-6 | TRBV4-1 | TRBD1 | TGCGCCAGCAGCCGCCAGGGGACAGGGGGCGGTGGGGCCAACGTCCTGACTTTC | CASSRQGTGGGGANVLTF
few | TRBJ2-1 | TRBV3-1 | TRBD2 | TGTGCCAGCAGCCAAGAGGGGACTAGTATCTACAATGAGCAGTTCTTC | CASSQEGTSIYNEQFF
many | TRBJ1-1 | TRBV2 | NA | TGTGCCAGCAGTGACTGGTTTGCCGGACAAGGAGCTTTCTTT | CASSDWFAGQGAFF
few | TRBJ2-1 | TRBV7-2 | NA | TGTGCCAGCAGCTTAGTTAGCTCCTACAATGAGCAGTTCTTC | CASSLVSSYNEQFF
few | TRBJ1-5 | TRBV19 | NA | TGTGCCAGTAGTATTTCGCCGGAACAGAATCAGCCCCAGCATTTT | CASSISPEQNQPQHF
NA | TRBJ2-3 | TRBV20-1 | TRBD2 | TGCAGTGCTAGTGACGGGAGGGCCTCAGATACGCAGTATTTT | CSASDGRASDTQYF
many | TRBJ1-5 | TRBV12-3/TRBV12-4 | NA | TGTGCCAGCAGTTTGACGATGGGAGACAATCAGCCCCAGCATTTT | CASSLTMGDNQPQHF